Detailed here is one T cell receptor (beta chain). The antigen is not known. Germline lookup yields CDR1 SGHKS and CDR2 YYEKEE (reference sequence). With 3 bases removed from V and 2 bases from J, the gap between germline ends came to 9 bases. The CDR3 is 14 residues long. The data are from a study of T cell responses to AZD1222 COVID-19 vaccine. Study-wide context: Doses given second, at about 4 or about 12 weeks, were pooled.

Regarding the study as a whole: Two AZD1222 administrations were followed by greater Spike-specific TCR breadth and depth.

Produced via immunoSEQ multiplex PCR; TCRdb's table is partial and in-frame only. The sample carries 65,000 to 95,000 clones, over 75% recorded once. The TCR sequence derives from an adult in good health. This material consisted of peripheral blood, taken on day 0 of AZD1222 vaccination. V is TRBV5-5 and J is TRBJ1-5; possibly TRBD1 for D (5 bases). CDR3 sequence (DNA): TGTGCCAGCAGCTGGGGCGGGGGCAATCAGCCCCAGCATTTT. Translation gives CASSWGGGNQPQHF.